Below, 10 T cell receptor beta chains from the same sample are listed, as sequenced in a study of vaccination and CD4 T cells after COVID-19. Specified treatment: approximately nine-day PBMC culture with coronavirus spike peptide pools or control peptides (ViraFEST assay). The unexposed donor gave CD4+ T cells before the COVID-19 pandemic (2011-2018). Their target antigens are unknown. The study sequenced cultured CD4+ T cell DNA using the Oncomine TCR Beta short-read assay. TCRdb re-derived calls from the PCR reads in MiXCR, one entry per CDR3 protein. The sample lists about 9,900 distinct CDR3 sequences, roughly 36% seen once, with about 31% in the top ten. Sequencing was done on a sample of CD4+ T cells from blood, cultured in vitro. The receptor set was obtained from a human donor in good health.

This clonotype was observed a single time. The junction does not match germline at one end; this may be a read error. This sequence joins TRBV20-1 and TRBJ1-5; the match to TRBD1 covers 7 bases. The CDR3 length is 14 residues. Germline V gives CDR1 DFQATT, CDR2 SNEGSKA (reference sequence). The CDR3 is CSARYRGSNQPQRF. As DNA, the CDR3 is TGCAGTGCTAGGTACAGGGGTAGCAATCAGCCCCAGCGTTTT.

The V and J genes are TRBV6-1 and TRBJ1-5; D is undetermined. Germline V gene sequence: CDR1 MNHNS, CDR2 SASEGT. The CDR3 length is 14 residues. Trimming stripped 7 bases from V and 3 bases from J, with 13 bases between. The CDR3 bases are TGTGCCAGCACCCAAGTCAGCGTCAATCAGCCCCAGCATTTT. Protein product: CASTQVSVNQPQHF.

This rearrangement joins TRBV19 to TRBJ2-5; D call uncertain. Trimming removed 5 bases at V and 2 bases at J, with 12 bases between. CDR1 and CDR2 (germline): LNHDA, SQIVND (reference sequence). The CDR3 length is 14 residues. The CDR3 DNA is TGTGCCAGTAGTCCCTCCAGCGTACAAGAGACCCAGTACTTC. Its translation is CASSPSSVQETQYF.

This clonotype showed up just a few times. This chain links TRBV6-1 with TRBJ2-5; the D is unclear. CDR3 length: 11 amino acids. Looked up from germline, CDR1 is MNHNS and CDR2 is SASEGT. The V and J ends lost 6 bases and 5 bases respectively, with 7 bases between them. This chain's CDR3 is CASRELETQYF. CDR3 DNA sequence: TGTGCCAGCAGAGAACTTGAGACCCAGTACTTC.

The CDR3: CAAASGVEAFF. DNA for the CDR3: TGTGCCGCTGCATCAGGCGTAGAAGCTTTCTTT. The rearrangement uses TRBV19 and TRBJ1-1; D unresolved. The CDR3 extends over 11 amino acids. Germline loops: CDR1 LNHDA, CDR2 SQIVND (reference sequence). V lost 11 bases, J lost 8 bases, and 15 bases lay in between.

This chain connects TRBV20-1 to TRBJ2-5; 7 nucleotides line up with TRBD1. V dropped 3 bases and J dropped 5; count of bases not matched to a gene: 6. The CDR3 has 13 amino acids. Germline assignment: CDR1 DFQATT and CDR2 SNEGSKA (reference sequence). Here the CDR3 reads CSARTGQMETQYF. DNA for the CDR3: TGCAGTGCTAGGACGGGACAGATGGAGACCCAGTACTTC.

The chain is built from TRBV11-2 and TRBJ1-1; the match to TRBD1 covers 11 bases. V was clipped by 5 bases and J by 5 bases; unmatched bases: 7. The CDR3 spans 15 residues. The germline CDR1 and CDR2 sequences are SGHAT and FQNNGV. CDR3 amino acids: CASSARDRGRTEAFF. Here the CDR3 DNA reads TGTGCCAGCAGCGCACGGGACAGGGGGAGGACTGAAGCTTTCTTT.

Notes on this clonotype: One junction end does not reproduce the germline sequence, and a read error may be involved. The chain recombines TRBV20-1 with TRBJ1-3; a weak D match, TRBD1 (5 bases). CDR1 is DFQATT and CDR2 is SNEGSKA in the germline V gene (reference sequence). The CDR3 runs to 14 residues. Here the CDR3 reads CSARTGHSGSTIYF. The CDR3 bases are TGCAGTGCTAGAACAGGCCACTCTGGAAGCACCATATATTTT.

The V call is TRBV19, the J call TRBJ1-2; no clear D. The germline V and J ends were trimmed by 3 bases and 8 bases, with 7 bases remaining between them. Germline V lookup: CDR1 LNHDA, CDR2 SQIVND (reference sequence). This CDR3 is built from 11 residues. The DNA for the CDR3 is TGTGCCAGTAGTATGACCAGGGGCTACACCTTC. Translation gives CASSMTRGYTF.

The chain is built from TRBV20-1 and TRBJ1-1; D is ambiguous. Germline V CDR1 and CDR2: DFQATT, SNEGSKA (reference sequence). There are 13 residues in the CDR3. V was clipped by 3 bases and J by 6 bases, with 14 bases between them. DNA for the CDR3: TGCAGTGCTAGTTTCCGGGTCGGGTCTGAAGCTTTCTTT. It translates to CSASFRVGSEAFF.